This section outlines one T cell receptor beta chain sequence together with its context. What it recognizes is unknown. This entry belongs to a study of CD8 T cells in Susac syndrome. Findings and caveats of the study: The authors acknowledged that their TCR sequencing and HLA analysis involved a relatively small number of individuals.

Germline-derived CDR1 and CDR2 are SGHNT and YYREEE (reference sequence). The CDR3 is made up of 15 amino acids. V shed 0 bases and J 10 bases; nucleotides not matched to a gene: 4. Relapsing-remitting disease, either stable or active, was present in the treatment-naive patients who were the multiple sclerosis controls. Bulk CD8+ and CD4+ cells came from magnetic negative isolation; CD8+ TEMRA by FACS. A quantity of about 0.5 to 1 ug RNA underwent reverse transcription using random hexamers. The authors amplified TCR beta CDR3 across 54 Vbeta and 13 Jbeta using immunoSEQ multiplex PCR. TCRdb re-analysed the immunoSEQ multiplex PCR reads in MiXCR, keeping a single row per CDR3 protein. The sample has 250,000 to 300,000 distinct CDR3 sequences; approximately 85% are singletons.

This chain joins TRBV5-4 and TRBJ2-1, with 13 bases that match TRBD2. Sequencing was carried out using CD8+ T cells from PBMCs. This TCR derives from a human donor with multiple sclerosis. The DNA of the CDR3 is TGTGCCAGCAGCTTGGGACTAGCGGGAGGCTGGGAGCAGTTCTTC. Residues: CASSLGLAGGWEQFF. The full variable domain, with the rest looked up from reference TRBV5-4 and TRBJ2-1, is ETGVTQSPTHLIKTRGQQVTLRCSSQSGHNTVSWYQQALGQGPQFIFQYYREEENGRGNFPPRFSGLQFPNYSSELNVNALELDDSALYLCASSLGLAGGWEQFFGPGTRLTVL.